A single sample gave rise to the 22 T cell receptor beta chains below, sequenced in a study of CXCR3-negative and CXCR3-positive naive CD8 T cells. Findings and limits, study-wide: Higher TRB CDR3 hydrophobicity marked CXCR3-positive naive cells relative to CXCR3-negative naive cells.

The TRB cDNA libraries were prepared by 5' RACE with UMI labels. TCRdb re-called the 5' RACE reads and gives one entry per CDR3 protein, without DNA. The ten most abundant clones cover more than 0.45% of a sample with roughly 61,000 distinct CDR3 sequences. No antigen is known for these receptors. Sequenced input: naive CXCR3+ CD8+ T cells from blood. The subset: CD45RO-CCR7+CD27+CD95- naive CD8+ T cells expressing CXCR3 (TNR3+). These TCRs come from a human donor in good health. Some clones in this sample may be carry-over from other donors' samples.

This chain connects TRBV4-3 to TRBJ2-7; absent DNA, TCRdb's TRBD1 call cannot be checked. Per germline, CDR1 LGHNA and CDR2 YSLEER. This CDR3 contains 15 residues. This CDR3 is CASSQDETGGYEQYF.

The rearrangement links TRBV7-9 to TRBJ1-1; lacking DNA, the TRBD1 call made by TCRdb goes unchecked. Per the germline V gene, CDR1 is SEHNR and CDR2 is FQNEAQ (reference sequence). There are 14 residues in the CDR3. CDR3 in amino acids: CATPTGIQNTEAFF. Drawing the rest from reference TRBV7-9 and TRBJ1-1, the complete variable domain is DTGVSQNPRHKITKRGQNVTFRCDPISEHNRLYWYRQTLGQGPEFLTYFQNEAQLEKSRLLSDRFSAERPKGSFSTLEIQRTEQGDSAMYLCATPTGIQNTEAFFGQGTRLTVV.

This rearrangement joins TRBV9 to TRBJ1-2. The germline V gene encodes CDR1 SGDLS and CDR2 YYNGEE. The CDR3 loop spans 13 amino acids. This CDR3 reads CASNGGINYGYTF.

The chain's CDR3 is CASSPTSGLHEQFF. The chain is built from TRBV7-2 and TRBJ2-1; no DNA is available, so the TRBD1 call from TCRdb remains unchecked. This CDR3 comprises 14 residues. Germline CDR1 is SGHTA and CDR2 is FQGNSA.

CDR3 residues: CASSLGTGGEAFF. The chain joins TRBV27 to TRBJ1-1; no DNA is available, so the TRBD1 call from TCRdb remains unchecked. This CDR3 contains 13 residues. Germline CDR1 and CDR2: MNHEY and SMNVEV (reference sequence).

V is TRBV11-2 and J is TRBJ1-6; the D gene TCRdb calls, TRBD1, cannot be checked with no DNA. This CDR3 comprises 19 residues. In germline, CDR1 is SGHAT, CDR2 FQNNGV. Here the CDR3 reads CASSLGDSAGAGYNSPLHF.

This chain joins TRBV4-3 and TRBJ2-7; TCRdb outputs TRBD2, but without DNA this stays unchecked. Germline CDR1 reads LGHNA; CDR2 reads YSLEER. The CDR3 has 16 residues. CDR3 sequence reads: CASSQDWGSGGHEQYF.

The genes are TRBV29-1 and TRBJ1-1. This CDR3 is built from 13 residues. Looked up from germline, CDR1 is SQVTM and CDR2 is ANQGSEA. The CDR3 is CSVGGTANTEAFF. Full variable domain (remainder filled in from reference TRBV29-1 and TRBJ1-1): SAVISQKPSRDICQRGTSLTIQCQVDSQVTMMFWYRQQPGQSLTLIATANQGSEATYESGFVIDKFPISRPNLTFSTLTVSNMSPEDSSIYLCSVGGTANTEAFFGQGTRLTVV.

The chain recombines TRBV12-3 or TRBV12-4 with TRBJ2-3; TCRdb names TRBD2, which stays unverified in the absence of DNA. The CDR3 extends over 16 amino acids. The CDR3 here is CASSRGGAGWTDTQYF.

The chain carries TRBV29-1 and TRBJ2-1; TCRdb's D call of TRBD2 is untestable without DNA. Per germline, CDR1 SQVTM and CDR2 ANQGSEA. This CDR3 region has 12 residues. CDR3: CSVEERDLKQFF.

The J gene is TRBJ2-2, the V gene TRBV29-1; TCRdb gives TRBD1 as the D gene, but with no DNA this cannot be confirmed. Germline CDR1 is SQVTM and CDR2 is ANQGSEA. This CDR3 contains 13 residues. This chain's CDR3 is CSVETGLTGELFF.

The chain joins TRBV28 to TRBJ2-3; TCRdb reports TRBD1, a call that lacks DNA to check it against. Germline V CDR1 and CDR2: MDHEN, SYDVKM. The CDR3 length is 17 residues. The CDR3 loop reads CARSIPGQGGRRNTQYF.

V is TRBV12-3 or TRBV12-4 and J is TRBJ2-1; there is no DNA to check the TCRdb D call of TRBD2. This CDR3 spans 15 amino acids. The CDR3 region is CASSPTSGAYNEQFF.

The chain couples TRBV28 to TRBJ1-1; absent DNA, TCRdb's TRBD1 call cannot be checked. The CDR3 covers 14 residues. Germline assignment: CDR1 MDHEN and CDR2 SYDVKM. The CDR3 sequence: CASSRDRGRAEAFF.

The chain has TRBV12-3 or TRBV12-4 and TRBJ1-1; TCRdb outputs TRBD1, but without DNA this stays unchecked. The CDR3 length is 12 residues. The CDR3 is CASTDTVTEAFF.

V is TRBV15 and J is TRBJ2-3; no DNA is available, so the TRBD2 call from TCRdb remains unchecked. Germline V gene lookup returns CDR1 LNHNV and CDR2 YYDKDF (reference sequence). The CDR3 spans 14 residues. CDR3 amino acids: CATSRVLDLYTQYF.

The rearrangement uses TRBV29-1 and TRBJ2-7; TCRdb lists TRBD1, though no DNA is available to test this call. The CDR3 covers 13 residues. Germline V gene lookup returns CDR1 SQVTM and CDR2 ANQGSEA. The CDR3: CSGSGGATYEQYF.

The gene calls are TRBV29-1 and TRBJ1-1. The germline CDR1 and CDR2 sequences are SQVTM and ANQGSEA. The CDR3 consists of 13 residues. The CDR3 here is CSAPGLSNTEAFF.

The V and J genes are TRBV12-3 or TRBV12-4 and TRBJ2-7; TCRdb lists TRBD1, though no DNA is available to test this call. This CDR3 has 13 amino acids. CDR3 in amino acids: CASGGGDGYEQYF.

The rearrangement links TRBV7-2 to TRBJ2-7; TCRdb reports TRBD1, a call that lacks DNA to check it against. The V gene's germline CDR1 is SGHTA and CDR2 FQGNSA. The CDR3 extends over 14 amino acids. The CDR3 region is CASSLEDRAPEQYF.

This sequence joins TRBV9 and TRBJ1-4; the TCRdb D gene call, TRBD1, has no DNA to confirm it. This CDR3 contains 15 residues. Germline CDR1 reads SGDLS; CDR2 reads YYNGEE. CDR3: CASSAFWGVKEKLFF.

This chain's CDR3 is CAISVTANEKLFF. This chain joins TRBV10-3 and TRBJ1-4. CDR3 length: 13 residues. Germline-derived CDR1 and CDR2 are ENHRY and SYGVKD.